Each of the 10 T cell receptor beta chains below was sequenced from the same sample in a study of beta chain features in type 1 diabetes. cDNA synthesis used the whole RNA isolate, giving expressed TCRB sequences. Method: immunoSEQ multiplex PCR; TCRdb's copy keeps in-frame clones and lacks some. The table records hundreds of thousands of clones, about an eighth of them present only once. Source material: naive CD4+ T cells from blood. Source of these receptors: a woman younger than 35 in good health.

Many counts were recorded for this clone. The sample carries other DNA sequences with the same CDR3. J is TRBJ2-3 and V is TRBV7-2; D gene unclear. Trimming removed 1 base from V and 2 bases from J, with 4 bases in between. Germline V gene lookup returns CDR1 SGHTA and CDR2 FQGNSA. The CDR3 has 13 residues. CDR3 nucleotide sequence: TGTGCCAGCAGCTTAGGTTACACAGATACGCAGTATTTT. Translation gives CASSLGYTDTQYF.

J is TRBJ1-1 and V is TRBV13; D is uncertain. V was clipped by 2 bases and J by 2 bases, with 6 bases between them. CDR1 PRHDT and CDR2 FYEKMQ come from the germline V gene (reference sequence). The CDR3 spans 13 residues. DNA for the CDR3: TGTGCCAGCAGCTTACTGGAAAACACTGAAGCTTTCTTT. Residues: CASSLLENTEAFF.

This clone appeared a few times. This chain links TRBV14 with TRBJ2-2, with a weak D call TRBD2 (6 bases). CDR3 size: 16 residues. Germline V CDR1 and CDR2: SGHDN, FVKESK. V was cut by 3 bases and J by 4 bases, with 15 bases left in between. In nucleotides, the CDR3 is TGTGCCAGCAGCCACGTGGAGGGGTATCGCACCGGGGAGCTGTTTTTT. Protein: CASSHVEGYRTGELFF.

The V call is TRBV7-2, the J call TRBJ2-5, with a weak D call TRBD2 (7 bases). The CDR3 is 17 amino acids. CDR1 is SGHTA, CDR2 FQGNSA, per germline. V lost 6 bases to trimming and J lost 5 bases, with 25 bases between them. CDR3 DNA sequence: TGTGCCAGCAGAGTCCTCCGGGGGGCGGATGATTTGGAGACCCAGTACTTC. Translation gives CASRVLRGADDLETQYF. The full variable domain, its missing parts supplied by reference TRBV7-2 and TRBJ2-5, is GAGVSQSPSNKVTEKGKDVELRCDPISGHTALYWYRQSLGQGLEFLIYFQGNSAPDKSGLPSDRFSAERTGGSVSTLTIQRTQQEDSAVYLCASRVLRGADDLETQYFGPGTRLLVL.

V and J are TRBV7-2 and TRBJ2-3, with TRBD1 matching over 9 bases. CDR1 SGHTA and CDR2 FQGNSA come from the germline V gene. The CDR3 has 15 amino acids. Trimming cost V 6 bases and J 6 bases; bases outside gene matches: 10. The CDR3 loop reads CASSPGQGRADTQYF. As DNA, the CDR3 is TGTGCCAGCAGTCCGGGACAGGGACGAGCGGATACGCAGTATTTT.

The CDR3 loop is CASSRGGSSYNEQFF. CDR3 DNA: TGTGCCAGCAGCCGAGGGGGGAGCTCCTACAATGAGCAGTTCTTC. The chain links TRBV11-2 to TRBJ2-1; tentatively, D is TRBD1 or TRBD2 (6 bases each). The V gene lost 5 bases and the J gene lost 0 bases, with 11 bases spanning the gap. The CDR3 length is 15 residues. Germline CDR1 reads SGHAT; CDR2 reads FQNNGV.

This clone occurred a few times. The V gene is TRBV5-1, the J gene TRBJ2-3; D unclear. The CDR3 loop spans 14 amino acids. The germline V gene encodes CDR1 SGHRS and CDR2 YFSETQ. Trimming removed 0 bases at V and 4 bases at J, with 9 bases between. Here the CDR3 DNA reads TGCGCCAGCAGCTTGGGTACGGCGGCAGATACGCAGTATTTT. Its protein product is CASSLGTAADTQYF. Full variable domain (rest looked up from reference TRBV5-1 and TRBJ2-3): KAGVTQTPRYLIKTRGQQVTLSCSPISGHRSVSWYQQTPGQGLQFLFEYFSETQRNKGNFPGRFSGRQFSNSRSEMNVSTLELGDSALYLCASSLGTAADTQYFGPGTRLTVL.

A few counts support this clone. The J gene is TRBJ1-1, the V gene TRBV10-3, with unresolved D. The V gene's germline CDR1 is ENHRY and CDR2 SYGVKD. V was shortened by 6 bases and J by 1 base, with 12 bases between the two germline ends. The CDR3 is 14 amino acids. The CDR3 sequence is CAIRKGGGNTEAFF. In DNA, the CDR3 is TGTGCCATCAGAAAAGGTGGAGGGAACACTGAAGCTTTCTTT.

V usage is TRBV5-4 and J usage is TRBJ2-2; TRBD2 aligns across 7 bases. The junction had 8 bases not matched to a gene; V was cut back by 2 bases and J by 4 bases. Germline CDR1 SGHNT, CDR2 YYREEE (reference sequence). This CDR3 is built from 16 residues. CDR3 in amino acids: CASSLSKGGGTGELFF. The CDR3 coding sequence is TGTGCCAGCAGCTTAAGTAAAGGCGGGGGCACCGGGGAGCTGTTTTTT. The full variable domain, in which reference TRBV5-4 and TRBJ2-2 provide the parts outside the CDR3, is ETGVTQSPTHLIKTRGQQVTLRCSSQSGHNTVSWYQQALGQGPQFIFQYYREEENGRGNFPPRFSGLQFPNYSSELNVNALELDDSALYLCASSLSKGGGTGELFFGEGSRLTVL.

The table lists this clone with a few counts. V and J are TRBV28 and TRBJ1-5; no definite D call. V was trimmed by 3 bases and J by 0 bases, leaving 6 bases between them. Germline-derived CDR1 and CDR2 are MDHEN and SYDVKM. CDR3 length: 14 amino acids. The CDR3 loop reads CASSFDNSNQPQHF. The CDR3 DNA is TGTGCCAGCAGTTTCGACAATAGCAATCAGCCCCAGCATTTT.